One sample yielded the 15 T cell receptor beta chains listed below, sequenced in a study of blood T cell repertoires in COVID-19 (TCRdb year 2020). The library was produced with the immunoSEQ multiplex PCR assay. In its TCRdb copy, this immuneACCESS table keeps in-frame sequences only and misses some clones. Where compared with another copy, unresolved V genes explain less than half of these, and the others have no known cause. Counted in this sample were 50,000 to 70,000 clones; about four fifths of them appeared once. The ten top clones hold approximately 19% of the sample. Source material: peripheral blood. Receptors were obtained from a man aged 65-85 years with active COVID-19.

This chain joins TRBV4-1 and TRBJ1-4; 10 nucleotides match TRBD1. CDR3 length equals 17 residues. Per germline, CDR1 MGHRA and CDR2 YSYEKL. With 3 bases clipped from V and 7 bases from J, the junction kept 11 bases outside the gene matches. CDR3 DNA sequence: TGCGCCAGCAGCCATGAAGGGCTCGGGACAGGGGCTGAAAAACTGTTTTTT. This encodes CASSHEGLGTGAEKLFF.

This clone was detected only once. This rearrangement joins TRBV5-6 to TRBJ1-1, with TRBD1 identical over 11 bases. V shed 3 bases, J shed 5 bases, and the junction held 6 bases outside the gene matches. The germline V gene encodes CDR1 SGHDT and CDR2 YYEEEE. The CDR3 extends over 15 amino acids. This CDR3 is CASSSPGQGDTEAFF. The CDR3 DNA sequence: TGTGCCAGCAGCTCACCGGGACAGGGGGATACTGAAGCTTTCTTT.

The chain couples TRBV7-3 to TRBJ2-3; D uncertain. Germline CDR1 and CDR2: SGHTA and FQGTGA. This CDR3 is built from 13 residues. The germline V and J ends were trimmed by 5 bases and 1 base, with 7 bases remaining between them. CDR3 DNA: TGTGCCAGCAGCCCCCCCGGCACAGATACGCAGTATTTT. Encoded protein: CASSPPGTDTQYF.

V gene TRBV7-2 combines with J gene TRBJ1-2, with no clear D. V shed 0 bases and J shed 7 bases, with 9 bases lying between them. Germline V gene lookup returns CDR1 SGHTA and CDR2 FQGNSA. This CDR3 has 13 residues. The CDR3 bases are TGTGCCAGCAGCTTAGCCAGGCTTACTGGCTACACCTTC. Its protein is CASSLARLTGYTF.

This clone was detected once. V is TRBV7-2 and J is TRBJ2-3, with 7 positions matching TRBD2. The CDR3 extends over 14 amino acids. V dropped 2 bases and J dropped 5; count of bases not matched to a gene: 4. Per the germline V gene, CDR1 is SGHTA and CDR2 is FQGNSA. The CDR3 region has the DNA TGTGCCAGCAGCTTAACGGGAGGCGAAGATACGCAGTATTTT. Residues: CASSLTGGEDTQYF.

This chain connects TRBV7-9 to TRBJ1-3; TRBD1 aligns across 9 bases. The germline V gene encodes CDR1 SEHNR and CDR2 FQNEAQ (reference sequence). The CDR3 has 17 residues. J lost 4 bases, V lost 5 bases, and 12 bases had no gene match. CDR3 loop: CASSPGTGTRSGNTIYF. The CDR3 DNA is TGTGCCAGCAGCCCCGGGACAGGGACAAGATCGGGAAACACCATATATTTT. The full variable domain, rest sourced from reference TRBV7-9 and TRBJ1-3, is DTGVSQNPRHKITKRGQNVTFRCDPISEHNRLYWYRQTLGQGPEFLTYFQNEAQLEKSRLLSDRFSAERPKGSFSTLEIQRTEQGDSAMYLCASSPGTGTRSGNTIYFGEGSWLTVV.

In DNA form, the CDR3 reads TGTGCCAGCAGCTTTGAGGAAAATACCTACAATGAGCAGTTCTTC. Translating it yields CASSFEENTYNEQFF. The V gene is TRBV7-6, the J gene TRBJ2-1; D unclear. In germline, CDR1 is SGHVS, CDR2 FNYEAQ. The CDR3 runs 15 residues. The V end was cut by 3 bases, the J end by 2 bases, with 11 bases between.

The rearrangement links TRBV5-1 to TRBJ2-5, with 7 bases matching TRBD2. V lost 2 bases and J lost 5; bases outside the gene matches: 12. This CDR3 has 16 residues. From germline, CDR1 is SGHRS and CDR2 YFSETQ. The CDR3 nucleotides are TGCGCCAGCAGCTTTGAAGGGCTAGCGGCGGGGGAGACCCAGTACTTC. Encoded protein: CASSFEGLAAGETQYF. Full variable domain (rest looked up from reference TRBV5-1 and TRBJ2-5): KAGVTQTPRYLIKTRGQQVTLSCSPISGHRSVSWYQQTPGQGLQFLFEYFSETQRNKGNFPGRFSGRQFSNSRSEMNVSTLELGDSALYLCASSFEGLAAGETQYFGPGTRLLVL.

The chain is built from TRBV3-1 (or the pseudogene TRBV3-2) and TRBJ2-7, with 8 bases identical to TRBD2. V lost 4 bases, J lost 0 bases, and 11 bases stayed unmatched. Germline assignment: CDR1 LGHDT and CDR2 YNNKEL (reference sequence). This CDR3 has 17 amino acids. Here the CDR3 DNA reads TGTGCCAGCAGCCCCCCGGAGGCGGGAGGAAGCTCCTACGAGCAGTACTTC. Protein sequence: CASSPPEAGGSSYEQYF.

The CDR3 spells CASRLEAYEQYF. The DNA for the CDR3 is TGTGCCAGCAGACTAGAGGCCTACGAGCAGTACTTC. The V gene is TRBV2, the J gene TRBJ2-7; tentatively, D is TRBD2 (5 bases). Germline V lookup: CDR1 SNHLY, CDR2 FYNNEI. V was pared by 6 bases and J by 2 bases, with 8 bases between. The CDR3 consists of 12 residues.

This clone was picked up one time. This rearrangement joins TRBV27 to TRBJ1-2; 9 positions match TRBD1. The germline CDR1 and CDR2 sequences are MNHEY and SMNVEV (reference sequence). CDR3 length: 15 amino acids. V was clipped by 5 bases and J by 2 bases; unmatched bases: 6. The CDR3 protein is CASSNEGQGNYGYTF. Written as DNA, the CDR3 is TGTGCCAGCAGTAATGAGGGACAGGGAAACTATGGCTACACCTTC.

The V and J genes are TRBV18 and TRBJ2-3; TRBD2 matches 8 bases. CDR1 KGHSH and CDR2 LQKENI come from the germline V gene. Germline trimming cut 5 bases from V and 2 bases from J; bases unmatched to any gene: 6. The CDR3 is 15 amino acids. The DNA of the CDR3 is TGTGCCAGCTCATCGATTAGCGGGGACACAGATACGCAGTATTTT. It codes for CASSSISGDTDTQYF.

This clone was seen only a few times. This chain links TRBV11-2 with TRBJ2-7, with a tentative D call TRBD1 (6 bases). Germline CDR1 and CDR2: SGHAT and FQNNGV. V lost 1 base and J 2 bases, leaving 12 bases between the germline ends. The CDR3 sequence is 15 residues long. DNA for the CDR3: TGTGCCAGCAGCTTAGGAGGGGGAGCCACCTACGAGCAGTACTTC. It translates to CASSLGGGATYEQYF. Using reference TRBV11-2 and TRBJ2-7 for the parts outside the CDR3, the full variable domain is EAGVAQSPRYKIIEKRQSVAFWCNPISGHATLYWYQQILGQGPKLLIQFQNNGVVDDSQLPKDRFSAERLKGVDSTLKIQPAKLEDSAVYLCASSLGGGATYEQYFGPGTRLTVT.

The V gene is TRBV9, the J gene TRBJ2-7; D may be TRBD2 (5 bases). The V end was cut by 0 bases, the J end by 3 bases, with 16 bases between. Germline CDR1 is SGDLS and CDR2 is YYNGEE. The CDR3 has 16 amino acids. Here the CDR3 DNA reads TGTGCCAGCAGCGTAGGACTTACTTCGGGGAACTACGAGCAGTACTTC. Its protein product is CASSVGLTSGNYEQYF.

V usage is TRBV7-9 and J usage is TRBJ2-1; 8 nucleotides match TRBD2. Per the germline V gene, CDR1 is SEHNR and CDR2 is FQNEAQ (reference sequence). The V gene end was trimmed by 5 bases and the J gene end by 7 bases; junction bases not matched to a gene: 16. The CDR3 sequence is 17 residues long. CDR3 sequence (DNA): TGTGCCAGCAGCCCACCACTCTCGAGCGGGAGTCGTAATGAGCAGTTCTTC. The encoded protein is CASSPPLSSGSRNEQFF.